This T cell receptor beta chain appears in the sequencing data of a study of cytomegalovirus exposure and HLA in healthy donors. Study background: Roughly 85 million unique TCRs from HLA-typed donors made up an early data release. Findings and limits, study-wide: As a later analysis showed, several of the most significant clusters appeared to be linked to common viral pathogens. It was reported that the classifier diagnosed cytomegalovirus status with high specificity and sensitivity in both the original and validation cohorts.

Worth noting for this clone: Its specificity is not known.

Germline V lookup: CDR1 SNHLY, CDR2 FYNNEI. V was shortened by 3 bases and J by 11 bases, with 12 bases between the two germline ends. This CDR3 has 12 residues. Primers for the PCR totalled 60 Vbeta and 13 Jbeta. Generated by immunoSEQ multiplex PCR, the TCRdb table keeps only in-frame clones and is missing some. The sample contains roughly 170,000 clones, 80% to 85% of which appear only once. The TCR sequence derives from a woman aged 30 to 39 in good health and CMV-seronegative. V usage is TRBV2 and J usage is TRBJ2-3; D uncertain. Sequenced sample: PBMCs. The CDR3 sequence: CASSDLWLGQYF. For the CDR3, the DNA is TGTGCCAGCAGTGATTTATGGCTAGGGCAGTATTTT. Using reference TRBV2 and TRBJ2-3 for the parts outside the CDR3, the full variable domain is EPEVTQTPSHQVTQMGQEVILRCVPISNHLYFYWYRQILGQKVEFLVSFYNNEISEKSEIFDDQFSVERPDGSNFTLKIRSTKLEDSAMYFCASSDLWLGQYFGPGTRLTVL.